A selection of T cell receptor beta chains follows, all from one sample in a study of siplizumab effects on memory and regulatory T cells. The repertoire was sequenced with immunoSEQ multiplex PCR; TCRdb's copy has only in-frame clones and lacks some. Of approximately 60,000 clones in the sample, just over 95% were seen once. The material sequenced was naive CD8+ T cells sorted from blood. The receptor source for this set is a human donor in good health. Each CDR3 is given with its conserved first and last residue. D genes are given only for firm matches. Rows give clone size only sometimes, using once, few, many, or a class for an expanded clone.

D	J	V	size	CDR3	DNA
-	TRBJ2-7	TRBV5-1	-	CASSLGGVFVEQYF	TGCGCCAGCAGCTTGGGGGGCGTCTTCGTCGAGCAGTACTTC
-	TRBJ2-2	TRBV11-3	-	CASSFAGNTGELFF	TGTGCCAGCAGCTTCGCAGGGAACACCGGGGAGCTGTTTTTT
-	TRBJ2-3	TRBV4-1	-	CASSPTGIGDTQYF	TGCGCCAGCAGCCCCACAGGGATCGGAGATACGCAGTATTTT
-	TRBJ1-1	TRBV9	-	CASSVGTANTEAFF	TGTGCCAGCAGCGTAGGGACAGCCAACACTGAAGCTTTCTTT
-	TRBJ1-1	TRBV9	-	CASSVQGGEAFF	TGTGCCAGCAGCGTACAGGGCGGGGAAGCTTTCTTT
-	TRBJ2-4	TRBV4-3	-	CASSQGPLGNKNIQYF	TGCGCCAGCAGCCAAGGGCCCCTAGGAAACAAAAACATTCAGTACTTC
TRBD1	TRBJ2-7	TRBV11-2	-	CASSDSGTGNTYEQYF	TGTGCCAGCAGCGACTCCGGGACAGGGAACACCTACGAGCAGTACTTC
-	TRBJ2-3	TRBV2	-	CASSDERITDTQYF	TGTGCCAGCAGTGACGAGCGGATCACAGATACGCAGTATTTT
-	TRBJ2-1	TRBV7-3	-	CASSLADGPYNEQFF	TGTGCCAGCAGCTTAGCGGACGGCCCTTACAATGAGCAGTTCTTC
TRBD1	TRBJ1-6	TRBV14	-	CASSPPGARGRVDSPLHF	TGTGCCAGCAGCCCCCCTGGGGCCAGGGGGCGAGTCGATTCACCCCTCCACTTT
TRBD1	TRBJ1-5	TRBV9	few	CASSVGNTGDQPQHF	TGTGCCAGCAGCGTAGGCAACACAGGGGATCAGCCCCAGCATTTT
TRBD1	TRBJ1-2	TRBV6-5	-	CASSYPGQSYGYTF	TGTGCCAGCAGTTACCCGGGACAGAGCTATGGCTACACCTTC
-	TRBJ2-5	TRBV7-9	once	CASSLDMYQETQYF	TGTGCCAGCAGCCTGGACATGTACCAAGAGACCCAGTACTTC
TRBD1	TRBJ1-1	TRBV5-4	-	CASSEARQGRKDTEAFF	TGTGCCAGCAGCGAGGCAAGACAGGGGAGAAAGGACACTGAAGCTTTCTTT
TRBD2	TRBJ2-1	TRBV5-4	-	CASSLDGGANEQFF	TGTGCCAGCAGCTTGGACGGGGGGGCTAATGAGCAGTTCTTC
-	TRBJ2-5	TRBV11-1	once	CASSLEVAEETQYF	TGTGCCAGCAGCTTAGAGGTAGCGGAGGAGACCCAGTACTTC
TRBD1	TRBJ2-2	TRBV7-6	-	CASSPEGAYTGELFF	TGTGCCAGCAGCCCCGAGGGGGCATACACCGGGGAGCTGTTTTTT
TRBD1	TRBJ1-3	TRBV29-1	-	CSVLTGHSGNTIYF	TGCAGCGTATTGACAGGGCACTCTGGAAACACCATATATTTT
TRBD1	TRBJ1-1	TRBV4-2	-	CASSQGDSYMTEAFF	TGTGCCAGCAGCCAAGGGGACAGTTACATGACTGAAGCTTTCTTT
-	TRBJ2-7	TRBV7-2	-	CASSLAPGQGTHEQYF	TGTGCCAGCAGCTTAGCGCCGGGGCAGGGGACGCACGAGCAGTACTTC
-	TRBJ1-2	TRBV13	-	CASSEGRADYGYTF	TGTGCCAGCAGCGAGGGCAGGGCCGACTATGGCTACACCTTC
-	TRBJ1-1	TRBV27	-	CASSPVEWGYNTEAFF	TGTGCCAGCAGCCCCGTTGAGTGGGGTTACAACACTGAAGCTTTCTTT
-	TRBJ2-3	TRBV10-3	-	CAISQNRELDTQYF	TGTGCCATCAGCCAAAACCGGGAGCTAGATACGCAGTATTTT
-	TRBJ1-1	TRBV5-6	-	CASSLDGRPEAFF	TGTGCCAGCAGCTTGGACGGGAGACCTGAAGCTTTCTTT
-	TRBJ1-5	TRBV7-6	-	CASGVDQPQHF	TGTGCCAGCGGTGTGGATCAGCCCCAGCATTTT
-	TRBJ2-7	TRBV11-2	-	CASSFGEQYF	TGTGCCAGCAGCTTTGGCGAGCAGTACTTC
-	TRBJ2-1	TRBV19	-	CASSISGQSGEQFF	TGTGCCAGTAGTATAAGTGGCCAATCGGGTGAGCAGTTCTTC
-	TRBJ1-6	TRBV27	-	CASRRDGSSSYNSPLHF	TGTGCCAGCAGAAGGGACGGGTCGAGCTCCTATAATTCACCCCTCCACTTT
-	TRBJ2-4	TRBV6-1	-	CASREADRLAKNIQYF	TGTGCCAGCAGGGAAGCAGACAGGCTAGCCAAAAACATTCAGTACTTC
-	TRBJ1-1	TRBV7-9	-	CASSSGGGVTEAFF	TGTGCCAGCAGCTCGGGAGGGGGGGTCACTGAAGCTTTCTTT
TRBD1	TRBJ1-4	TRBV27	-	CASSLTGGYEKLFF	TGTGCCAGCAGCCTGACAGGGGGCTATGAAAAACTGTTTTTT
TRBD2	TRBJ2-7	TRBV27	-	CASSLSAGGYEQYF	TGTGCCAGCAGTTTATCGGCGGGGGGGTACGAGCAGTACTTC
TRBD1	TRBJ2-2	TRBV13	-	CASSPTGTANTGELFF	TGTGCCAGCAGCCCTACCGGGACAGCGAACACCGGGGAGCTGTTTTTT
-	TRBJ2-6	TRBV6-5	-	CASLEGYGANVLTF	TGTGCCAGCCTCGAGGGCTACGGGGCCAACGTCCTGACTTTC
TRBD2	TRBJ2-1	TRBV9	-	CASSVVPGLAGGAGSAYNEQFF	TGTGCCAGCAGCGTAGTGCCCGGGCTAGCGGGGGGCGCGGGGTCGGCCTACAATGAGCAGTTCTTC
TRBD2	TRBJ2-3	TRBV29-1	-	CSAGSRTSGDTQYF	TGCAGCGCCGGGTCCCGAACTAGCGGAGATACGCAGTATTTT
-	TRBJ2-7	TRBV2	-	CASSEIRYANSYEQYF	TGTGCCAGCAGTGAGATCCGGTATGCCAACTCCTACGAGCAGTACTTC
-	TRBJ1-5	TRBV5-8	-	CASSPSLGPLSNQPQHF	TGTGCCAGCAGCCCGAGCCTGGGCCCACTTAGCAATCAGCCCCAGCATTTT
-	TRBJ1-3	TRBV4-2	-	CASSQPPDGPSGNTIYF	TGTGCCAGCAGCCAACCCCCCGACGGACCCTCTGGAAACACCATATATTTT
-	TRBJ1-5	TRBV7-8	-	CASSLYLGLSNQPQHF	TGTGCCAGCAGCTTATATTTGGGGTTGAGCAATCAGCCCCAGCATTTT
-	TRBJ2-1	TRBV19	-	CASTGGYNEQFF	TGTGCCAGTACGGGCGGGTACAATGAGCAGTTCTTC
-	TRBJ2-7	TRBV6-5	-	CASRPGPYYEQYF	TGTGCCAGCAGGCCGGGACCATATTACGAGCAGTACTTC
-	TRBJ2-7	TRBV10-3	-	CAISESERTTYEQYF	TGTGCCATCAGTGAGTCTGAGCGAACTACCTACGAGCAGTACTTC
TRBD1	TRBJ1-1	TRBV27	once	CASSLGDRVNTEAFF	TGTGCCAGCAGTTTAGGGGACAGGGTAAACACTGAAGCTTTCTTT
-	TRBJ2-7	TRBV19	-	CASSPQGGIYEQYF	TGTGCCAGTAGTCCCCAGGGGGGGATCTACGAGCAGTACTTC
-	TRBJ2-2	TRBV27	once	CASSFQHRTGELFF	TGTGCCAGCAGTTTTCAGCACCGGACCGGGGAGCTGTTTTTT
-	TRBJ2-7	TRBV27	once	CASSFGPPYEQYF	TGTGCCAGCAGTTTCGGACCCCCGTACGAGCAGTACTTC
TRBD1	TRBJ2-6	TRBV27	-	CASSKQGGSPSGANVLTF	TGTGCCAGCAGCAAGCAAGGGGGCTCCCCGTCTGGGGCCAACGTCCTGACTTTC
-	TRBJ1-5	TRBV28	-	CASSLAGNLPQHF	TGTGCCAGCAGTTTAGCCGGGAATCTGCCCCAGCATTTT
-	TRBJ2-1	TRBV14	-	CASRDSSHEQFF	TGTGCCAGCAGGGACAGCTCCCATGAGCAGTTCTTC
TRBD1	TRBJ2-7	TRBV5-5	-	CASSQGAAYEQYF	TGTGCCAGCAGTCAGGGGGCCGCCTACGAGCAGTACTTC
-	TRBJ1-5	TRBV27	-	CASSRLDGLSNQPQHF	TGTGCCAGCAGCCGCCTGGACGGATTAAGCAATCAGCCCCAGCATTTT